A single T cell receptor (beta chain) is shown here with its context. Authors' processing steps: Amplification from reference gene primers served as the basis for estimated nucleated cell counts. Sequencing was performed with immunoSEQ multiplex PCR; in TCRdb, only in-frame clones are kept and a portion is missing. D and trimming were read from the DNA, whereas the V and J calls and clone size are those reported in that table. The sample holds roughly 38,000 clones, 80% to 85% seen once. The CDR3 is 14 residues long. From germline, CDR1 is LNHNV and CDR2 YYDKDF (reference sequence). Trimming took 4 bases from V and 8 from J, leaving 17 bases between them. This entry is derived from a study of blood T cell repertoires in COVID-19. For the study at large: COVID-19 samples, acute and convalescent, were from the United States, Italy and Spain. Sample material is recorded as cDNA or gDNA derived from T cells, B-cell-depleted T cells, or PBMCs.

Seattle researchers signed up patients amid active infection and tracked them longitudinally. The receptor comes from a man aged 55-75 years with COVID-19, enrolled during active disease. Sequenced sample: peripheral blood. V and J are TRBV15 and TRBJ1-2; the D gene is possibly TRBD1 (6 bases). DNA of the CDR3: TGTGCCACCAGCAACCTGGACAGCGGTCAAGGCTACACCTTC. This translates into CATSNLDSGQGYTF.